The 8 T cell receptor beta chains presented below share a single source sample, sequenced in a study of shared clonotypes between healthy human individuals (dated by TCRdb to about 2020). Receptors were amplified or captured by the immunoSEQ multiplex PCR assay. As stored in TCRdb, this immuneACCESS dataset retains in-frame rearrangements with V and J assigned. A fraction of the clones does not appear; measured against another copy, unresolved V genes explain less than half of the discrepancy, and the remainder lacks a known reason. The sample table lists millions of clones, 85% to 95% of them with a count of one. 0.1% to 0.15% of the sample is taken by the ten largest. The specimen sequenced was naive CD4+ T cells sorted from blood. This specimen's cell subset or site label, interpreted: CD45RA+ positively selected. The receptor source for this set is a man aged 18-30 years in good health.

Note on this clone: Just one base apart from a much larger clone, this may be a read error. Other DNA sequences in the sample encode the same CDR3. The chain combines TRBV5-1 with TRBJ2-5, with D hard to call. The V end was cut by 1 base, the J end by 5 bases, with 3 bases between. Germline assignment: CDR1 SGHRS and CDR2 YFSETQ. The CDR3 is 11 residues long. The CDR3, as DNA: TGCGCCAGCAGCTTGAGGGAGACCCAGTACTTC. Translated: CASSLRETQYF.

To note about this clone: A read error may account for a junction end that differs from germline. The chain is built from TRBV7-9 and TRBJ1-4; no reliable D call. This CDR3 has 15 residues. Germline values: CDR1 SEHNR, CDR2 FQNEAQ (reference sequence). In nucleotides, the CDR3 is TGTGCCAGCAGCCTAGCCTCTCCAACTAATGAAAAACTGTTTTTT. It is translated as CASSLASPTNEKLFF.

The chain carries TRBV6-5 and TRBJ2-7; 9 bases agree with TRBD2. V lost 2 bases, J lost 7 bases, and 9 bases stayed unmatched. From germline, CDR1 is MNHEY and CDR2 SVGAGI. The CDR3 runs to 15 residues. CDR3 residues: CASSYDPAGGREQYF. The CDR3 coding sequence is TGTGCCAGCAGTTACGATCCAGCGGGGGGCCGGGAGCAGTACTTC.

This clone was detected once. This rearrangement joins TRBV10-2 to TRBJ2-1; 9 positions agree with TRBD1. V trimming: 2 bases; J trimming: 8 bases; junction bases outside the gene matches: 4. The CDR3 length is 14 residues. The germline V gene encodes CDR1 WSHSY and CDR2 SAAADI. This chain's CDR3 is CASSEGQGWDEQFF. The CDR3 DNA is TGCGCCAGCAGTGAGGGACAGGGGTGGGATGAGCAGTTCTTC.

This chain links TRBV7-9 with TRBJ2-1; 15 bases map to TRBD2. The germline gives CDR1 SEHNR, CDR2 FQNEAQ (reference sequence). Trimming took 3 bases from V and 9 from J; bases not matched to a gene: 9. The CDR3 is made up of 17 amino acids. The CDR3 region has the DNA TGTGCCAGCAGCTTTAAGGCGGGACTAGCGGGAGGCAGTGAGCAGTTCTTC. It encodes CASSFKAGLAGGSEQFF.

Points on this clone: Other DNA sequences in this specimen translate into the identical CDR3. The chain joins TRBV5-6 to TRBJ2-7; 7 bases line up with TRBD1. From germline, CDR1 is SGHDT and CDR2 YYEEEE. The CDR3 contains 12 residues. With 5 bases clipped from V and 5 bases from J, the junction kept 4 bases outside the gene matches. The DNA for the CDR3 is TGTGCCAGCAGTTGGACAGGTGACGAGCAGTACTTC. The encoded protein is CASSWTGDEQYF.

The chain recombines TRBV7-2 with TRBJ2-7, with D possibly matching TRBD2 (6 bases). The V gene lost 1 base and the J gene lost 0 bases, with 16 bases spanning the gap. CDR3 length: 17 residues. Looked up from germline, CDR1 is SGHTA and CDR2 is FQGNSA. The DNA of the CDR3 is TGTGCCAGCAGCTTAGATACGGCCGGGAGCTTCTCCTACGAGCAGTACTTC. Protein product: CASSLDTAGSFSYEQYF.

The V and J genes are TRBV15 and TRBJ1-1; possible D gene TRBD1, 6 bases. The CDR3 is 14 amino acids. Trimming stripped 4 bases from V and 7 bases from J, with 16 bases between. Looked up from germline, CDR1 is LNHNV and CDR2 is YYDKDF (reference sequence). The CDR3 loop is CATSKSRTEYEAFF. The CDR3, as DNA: TGTGCCACCAGCAAATCCCGGACAGAATATGAAGCTTTCTTT.